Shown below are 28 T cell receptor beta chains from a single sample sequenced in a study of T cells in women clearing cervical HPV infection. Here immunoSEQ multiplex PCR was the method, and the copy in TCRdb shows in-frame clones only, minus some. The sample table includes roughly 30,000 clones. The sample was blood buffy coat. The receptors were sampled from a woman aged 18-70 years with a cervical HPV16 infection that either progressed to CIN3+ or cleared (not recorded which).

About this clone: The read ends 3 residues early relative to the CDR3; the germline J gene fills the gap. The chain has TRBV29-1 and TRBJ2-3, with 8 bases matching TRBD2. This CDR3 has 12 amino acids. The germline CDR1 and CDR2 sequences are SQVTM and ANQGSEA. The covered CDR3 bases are TGCAGCGCCCGCGGGGGGCAAGAGACG. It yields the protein CSARGGQET. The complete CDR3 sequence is CSARGGQETQYF.

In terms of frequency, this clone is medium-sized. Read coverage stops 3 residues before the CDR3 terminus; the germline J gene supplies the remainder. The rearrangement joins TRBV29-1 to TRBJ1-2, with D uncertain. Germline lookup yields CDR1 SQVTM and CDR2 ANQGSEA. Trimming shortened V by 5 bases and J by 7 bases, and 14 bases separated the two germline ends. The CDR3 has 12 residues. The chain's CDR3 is CSVTGPRSGYTF. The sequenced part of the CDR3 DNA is TGCAGCGTTACGGGTCCACGGAGTGGC.

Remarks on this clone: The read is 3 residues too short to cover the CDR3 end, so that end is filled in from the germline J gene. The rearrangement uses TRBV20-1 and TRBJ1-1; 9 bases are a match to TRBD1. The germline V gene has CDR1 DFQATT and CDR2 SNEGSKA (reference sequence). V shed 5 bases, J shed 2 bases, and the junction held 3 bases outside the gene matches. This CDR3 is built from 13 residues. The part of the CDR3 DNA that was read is TGCAGTGCTGGGACAGGGTATAACACTGAA. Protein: CSAGTGYNTE. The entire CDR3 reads CSAGTGYNTEAFF.

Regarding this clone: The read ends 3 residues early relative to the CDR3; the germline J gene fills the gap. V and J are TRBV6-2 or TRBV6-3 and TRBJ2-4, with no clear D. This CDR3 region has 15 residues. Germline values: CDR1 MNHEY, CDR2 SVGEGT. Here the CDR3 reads CASSYSRLSNQPQYF. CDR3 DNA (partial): TGTGCCAGCAGTTACTCGCGACTTAGCAATCAGCCT.

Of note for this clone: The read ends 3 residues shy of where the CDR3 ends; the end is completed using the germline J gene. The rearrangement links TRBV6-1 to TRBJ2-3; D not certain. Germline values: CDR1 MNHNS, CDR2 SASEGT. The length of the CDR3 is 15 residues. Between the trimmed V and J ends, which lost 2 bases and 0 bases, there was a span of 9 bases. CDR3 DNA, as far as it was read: TGTGCCAGCAGTGAAAATCCGGGTAGCACAGATACG. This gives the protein CASSENPGSTDT. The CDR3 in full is CASSENPGSTDTQYF.

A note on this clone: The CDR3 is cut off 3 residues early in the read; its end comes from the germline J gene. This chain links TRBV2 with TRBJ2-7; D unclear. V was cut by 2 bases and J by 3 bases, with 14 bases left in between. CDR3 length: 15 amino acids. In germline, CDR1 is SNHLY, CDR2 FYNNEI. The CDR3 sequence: CASSEFSNANYEQYF. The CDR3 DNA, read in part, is TGTGCCAGCAGTGAATTTTCTAACGCGAACTACGAG.

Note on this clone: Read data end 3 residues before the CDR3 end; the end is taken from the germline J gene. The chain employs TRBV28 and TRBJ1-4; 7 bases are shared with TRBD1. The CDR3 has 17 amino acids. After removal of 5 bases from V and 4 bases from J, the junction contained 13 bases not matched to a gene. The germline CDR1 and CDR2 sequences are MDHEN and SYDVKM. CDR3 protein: CASSPPGTERLNEKLFF. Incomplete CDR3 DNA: TGTGCCAGCAGTCCGCCCGGGACAGAGAGACTTAATGAAAAA.

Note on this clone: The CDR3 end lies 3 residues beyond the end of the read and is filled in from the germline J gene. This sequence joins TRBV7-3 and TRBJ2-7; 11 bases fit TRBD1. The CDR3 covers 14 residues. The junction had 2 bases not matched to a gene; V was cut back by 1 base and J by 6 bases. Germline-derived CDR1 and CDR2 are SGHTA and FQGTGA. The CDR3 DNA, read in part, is TGTGCCAGCAGCTTAATGGGACAGGGGGGCGAG. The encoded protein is CASSLMGQGGE. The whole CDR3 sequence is CASSLMGQGGEQYF.

CDR3 DNA, as far as it was read: TGTGCCAGCAGCGGGGACAGATGGACTGAA. Protein: CASSGDRWTE. The complete CDR3 reads CASSGDRWTEAFF. V usage is TRBV7-2 and J usage is TRBJ1-1; 7 bases align to TRBD1. Read coverage stops 3 residues before the CDR3 terminus; the germline J gene supplies the remainder. The CDR3 runs to 13 residues. Germline V gene sequence: CDR1 SGHTA, CDR2 FQGNSA. Losses at the gene ends were 5 bases for V and 5 bases for J; bases not matched to a gene: 5.

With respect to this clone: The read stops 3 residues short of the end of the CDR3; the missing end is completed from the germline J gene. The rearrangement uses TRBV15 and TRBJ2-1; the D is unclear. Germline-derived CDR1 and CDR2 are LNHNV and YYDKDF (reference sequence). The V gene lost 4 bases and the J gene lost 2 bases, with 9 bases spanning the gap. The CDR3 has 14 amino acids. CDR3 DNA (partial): TGTGCCACCAGCACTAGTTTCACCTACAATGAG. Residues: CATSTSFTYNE. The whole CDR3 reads CATSTSFTYNEQFF.

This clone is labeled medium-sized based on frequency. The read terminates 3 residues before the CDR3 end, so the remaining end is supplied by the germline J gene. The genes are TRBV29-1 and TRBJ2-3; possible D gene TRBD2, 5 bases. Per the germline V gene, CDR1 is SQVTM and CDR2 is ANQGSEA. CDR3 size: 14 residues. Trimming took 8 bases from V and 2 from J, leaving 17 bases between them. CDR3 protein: CSTDGLTTTDTQYF. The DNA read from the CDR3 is TGCAGCACGGACGGACTCACGACCACAGATACG.

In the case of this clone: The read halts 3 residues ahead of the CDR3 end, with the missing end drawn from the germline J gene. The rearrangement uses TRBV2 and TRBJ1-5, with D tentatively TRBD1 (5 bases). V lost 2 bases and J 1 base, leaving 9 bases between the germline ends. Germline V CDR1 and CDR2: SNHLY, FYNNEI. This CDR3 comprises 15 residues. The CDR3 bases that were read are TGTGCCAGCAGTGAAAGGGCAGGGAGCAATCAGCCC. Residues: CASSERAGSNQP. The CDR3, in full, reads CASSERAGSNQPQHF.

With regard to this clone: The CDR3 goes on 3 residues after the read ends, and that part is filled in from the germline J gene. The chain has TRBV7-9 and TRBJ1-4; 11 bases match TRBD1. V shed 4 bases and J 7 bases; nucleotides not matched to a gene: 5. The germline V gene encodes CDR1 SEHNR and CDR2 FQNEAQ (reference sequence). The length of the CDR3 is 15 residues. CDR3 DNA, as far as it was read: TGTGCCAGCAGCTGGACAGGGGGCGCCGGTGAAAAA. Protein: CASSWTGGAGEK. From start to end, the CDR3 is CASSWTGGAGEKLFF.

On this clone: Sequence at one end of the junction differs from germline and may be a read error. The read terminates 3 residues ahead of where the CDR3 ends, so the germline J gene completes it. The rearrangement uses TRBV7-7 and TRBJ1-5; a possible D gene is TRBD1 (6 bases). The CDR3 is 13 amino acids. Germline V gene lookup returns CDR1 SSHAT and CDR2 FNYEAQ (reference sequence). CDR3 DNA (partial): TGTGCTAGCAGCCGGACAGATAATCAGCCC. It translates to CASSRTDNQP. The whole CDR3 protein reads CASSRTDNQPQHF.

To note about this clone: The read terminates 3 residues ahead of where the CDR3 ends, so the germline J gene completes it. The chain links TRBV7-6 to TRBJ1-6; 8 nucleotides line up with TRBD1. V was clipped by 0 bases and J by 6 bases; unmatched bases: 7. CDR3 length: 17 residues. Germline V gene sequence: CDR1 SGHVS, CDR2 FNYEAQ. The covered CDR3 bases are TGTGCCAGCAGCTTAGCAGGACAGGGCCGCCGTAATTCACCC. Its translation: CASSLAGQGRRNSP. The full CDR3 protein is CASSLAGQGRRNSPLHF.

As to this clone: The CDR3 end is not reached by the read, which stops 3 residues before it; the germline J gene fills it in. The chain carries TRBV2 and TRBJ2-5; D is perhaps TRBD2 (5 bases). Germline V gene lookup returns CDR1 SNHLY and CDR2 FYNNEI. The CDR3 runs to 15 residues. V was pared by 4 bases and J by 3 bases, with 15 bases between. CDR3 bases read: TGTGCCAGCAGTGTGGGTATCGGTAGCGAAGAGACC. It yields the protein CASSVGIGSEET. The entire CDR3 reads CASSVGIGSEETQYF.

CDR3 loop: CSVRTPFDLNTQYF. Partial CDR3 DNA: TGCAGCGTTCGGACTCCTTTTGATTTGAATACG. The chain links TRBV29-1 to TRBJ2-3; possible D gene TRBD2, 5 bases. The read gets to within 3 residues of the CDR3 end, and the germline J gene fills in the rest. In germline, CDR1 is SQVTM, CDR2 ANQGSEA. The CDR3 has 14 amino acids. Trimming took 5 bases from V and 7 from J, leaving 19 bases between them.

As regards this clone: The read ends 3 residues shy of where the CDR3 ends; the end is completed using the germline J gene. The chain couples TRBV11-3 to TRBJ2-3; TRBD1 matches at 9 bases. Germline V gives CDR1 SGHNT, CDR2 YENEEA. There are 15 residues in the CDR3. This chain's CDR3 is CASSLATGGRETQYF. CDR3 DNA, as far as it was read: TGTGCCAGCAGCTTAGCAACAGGGGGCCGGGAGACG.

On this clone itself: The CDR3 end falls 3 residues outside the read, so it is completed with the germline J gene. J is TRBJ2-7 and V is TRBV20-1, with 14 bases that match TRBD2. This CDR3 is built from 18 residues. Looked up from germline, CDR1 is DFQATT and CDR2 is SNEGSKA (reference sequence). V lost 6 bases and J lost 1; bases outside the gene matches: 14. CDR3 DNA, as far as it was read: TGCAGTGCAACCGGGACTAGCGGGGGCGGCTTACCTTCCTACGAG. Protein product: CSATGTSGGGLPSYE. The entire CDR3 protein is CSATGTSGGGLPSYEQYF.

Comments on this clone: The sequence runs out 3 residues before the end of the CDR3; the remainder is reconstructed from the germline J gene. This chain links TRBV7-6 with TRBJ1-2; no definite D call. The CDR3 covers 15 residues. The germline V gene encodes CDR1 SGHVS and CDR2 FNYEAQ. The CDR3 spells CASRAGASSYNDYTF. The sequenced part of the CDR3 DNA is TGTGCCAGCAGGGCGGGCGCAAGTTCCTACAATGAC.

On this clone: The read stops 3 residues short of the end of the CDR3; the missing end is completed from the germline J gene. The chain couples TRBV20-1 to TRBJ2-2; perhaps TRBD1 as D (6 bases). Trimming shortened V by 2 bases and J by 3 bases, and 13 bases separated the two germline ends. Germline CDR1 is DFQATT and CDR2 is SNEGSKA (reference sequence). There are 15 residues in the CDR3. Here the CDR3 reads CSARMWGLDTGELFF. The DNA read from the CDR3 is TGCAGTGCTAGAATGTGGGGGCTGGACACCGGGGAG.

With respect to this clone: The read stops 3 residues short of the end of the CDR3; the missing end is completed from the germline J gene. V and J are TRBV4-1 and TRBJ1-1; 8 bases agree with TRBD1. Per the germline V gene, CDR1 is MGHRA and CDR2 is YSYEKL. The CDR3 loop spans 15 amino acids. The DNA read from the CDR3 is TGCGCCAGCAGCCAAGGTTCCCTTGTCAGGGGGCGA. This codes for CASSQGSLVRGR. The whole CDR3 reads CASSQGSLVRGRAFF.

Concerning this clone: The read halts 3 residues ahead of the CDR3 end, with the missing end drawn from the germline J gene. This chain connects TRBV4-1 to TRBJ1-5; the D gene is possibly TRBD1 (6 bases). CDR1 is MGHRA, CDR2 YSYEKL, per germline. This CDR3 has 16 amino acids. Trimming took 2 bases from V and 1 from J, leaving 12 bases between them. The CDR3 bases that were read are TGCGCCAGCAGCCAAATAGGGGGGGGGAGCAATCAGCCC. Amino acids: CASSQIGGGSNQP. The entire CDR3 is CASSQIGGGSNQPQHF.

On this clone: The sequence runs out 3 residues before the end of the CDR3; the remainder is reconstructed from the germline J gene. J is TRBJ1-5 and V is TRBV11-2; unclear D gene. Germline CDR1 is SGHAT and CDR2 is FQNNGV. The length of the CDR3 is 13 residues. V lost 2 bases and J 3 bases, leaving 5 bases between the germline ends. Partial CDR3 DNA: TGTGCCAGCAGCTTACAAAACAATCAGCCC. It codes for CASSLQNNQP. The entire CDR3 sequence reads CASSLQNNQPQHF.

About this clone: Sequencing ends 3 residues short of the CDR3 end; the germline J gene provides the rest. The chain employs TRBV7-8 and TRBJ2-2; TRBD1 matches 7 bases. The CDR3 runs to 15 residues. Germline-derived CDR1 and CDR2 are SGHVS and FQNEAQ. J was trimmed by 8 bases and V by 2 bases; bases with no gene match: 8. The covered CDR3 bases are TGTGCCAGCAGCTTATATAGGGGGCCGGCGGGGGAG. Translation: CASSLYRGPAGE. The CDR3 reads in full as CASSLYRGPAGELFF.

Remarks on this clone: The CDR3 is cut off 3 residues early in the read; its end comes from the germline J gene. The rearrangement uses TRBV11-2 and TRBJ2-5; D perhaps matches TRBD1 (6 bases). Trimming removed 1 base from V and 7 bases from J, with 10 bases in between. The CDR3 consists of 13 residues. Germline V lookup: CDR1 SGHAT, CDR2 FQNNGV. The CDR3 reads CASSLGVGATQYF. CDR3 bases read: TGTGCCAGCAGCTTAGGGGTGGGGGCGACC. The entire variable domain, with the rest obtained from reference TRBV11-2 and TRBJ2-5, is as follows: EAGVAQSPRYKIIEKRQSVAFWCNPISGHATLYWYQQILGQGPKLLIQFQNNGVVDDSQLPKDRFSAERLKGVDSTLKIQPAKLEDSAVYLCASSLGVGATQYFGPGTRLLVL.

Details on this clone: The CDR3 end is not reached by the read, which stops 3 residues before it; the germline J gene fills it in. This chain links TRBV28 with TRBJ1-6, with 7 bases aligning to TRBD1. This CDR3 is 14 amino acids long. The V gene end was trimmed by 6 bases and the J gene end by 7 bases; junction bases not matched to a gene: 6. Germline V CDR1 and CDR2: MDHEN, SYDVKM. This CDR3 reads CASRTGQRNSPLHF. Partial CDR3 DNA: TGTGCCAGCAGGACGGGACAGAGAAATTCACCC.

This chain's CDR3 is CAWSHSAPGDTQYF. Incomplete CDR3 DNA: TGTGCCTGGAGCCACTCGGCCCCAGGAGATACG. V usage is TRBV30 and J usage is TRBJ2-3; D is unclear. The sequenced fragment ends 3 residues before the CDR3 boundary, so the rest is inferred from the germline J gene. Looked up from germline, CDR1 is GTSNPN and CDR2 is SVGIG (reference sequence). V was pared by 3 bases and J by 5 bases, with 15 bases between. This CDR3 spans 14 amino acids.